The clone carrying this TCR beta chain was observed at least ten times. Unmatched junction bases numbered 5, after V lost 2 bases and J lost 3 bases. This CDR3 has 16 residues. TCRdb recomputed calls from the RT-PCR reads with MiXCR, one row per CDR3 protein. This sample has more than 600,000 distinct CDR3 sequences, with approximately 15% found just once. The sample comprised memory CD4+ T cells from blood. This clonotype was sampled from a female donor in good health, serving as a healthy control. This sequence joins TRBV12-3 or TRBV12-4 and TRBJ2-7; 12 bases agree with TRBD2. CDR3 protein: CASSLPPGLAGYEQYF. For the CDR3, the DNA is TGTGCCAGCAGTTTACCTCCGGGACTAGCGGGCTACGAGCAGTACTTC.